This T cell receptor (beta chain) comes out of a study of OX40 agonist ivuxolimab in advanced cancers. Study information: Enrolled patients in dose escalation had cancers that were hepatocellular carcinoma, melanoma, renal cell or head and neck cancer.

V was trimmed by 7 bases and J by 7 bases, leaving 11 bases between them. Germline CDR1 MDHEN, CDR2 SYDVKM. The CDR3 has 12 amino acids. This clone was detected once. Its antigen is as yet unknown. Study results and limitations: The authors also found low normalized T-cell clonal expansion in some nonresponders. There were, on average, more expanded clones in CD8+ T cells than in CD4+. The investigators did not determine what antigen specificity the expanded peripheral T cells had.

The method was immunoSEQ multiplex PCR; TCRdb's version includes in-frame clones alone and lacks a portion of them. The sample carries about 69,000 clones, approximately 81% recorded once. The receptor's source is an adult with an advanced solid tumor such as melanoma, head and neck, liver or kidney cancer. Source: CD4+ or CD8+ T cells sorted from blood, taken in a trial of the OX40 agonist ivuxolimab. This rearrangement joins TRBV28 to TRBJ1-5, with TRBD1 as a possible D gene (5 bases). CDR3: CASNSAGQPQHF. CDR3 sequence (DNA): TGTGCCAGCAACTCAGCAGGGCAGCCCCAGCATTTT.